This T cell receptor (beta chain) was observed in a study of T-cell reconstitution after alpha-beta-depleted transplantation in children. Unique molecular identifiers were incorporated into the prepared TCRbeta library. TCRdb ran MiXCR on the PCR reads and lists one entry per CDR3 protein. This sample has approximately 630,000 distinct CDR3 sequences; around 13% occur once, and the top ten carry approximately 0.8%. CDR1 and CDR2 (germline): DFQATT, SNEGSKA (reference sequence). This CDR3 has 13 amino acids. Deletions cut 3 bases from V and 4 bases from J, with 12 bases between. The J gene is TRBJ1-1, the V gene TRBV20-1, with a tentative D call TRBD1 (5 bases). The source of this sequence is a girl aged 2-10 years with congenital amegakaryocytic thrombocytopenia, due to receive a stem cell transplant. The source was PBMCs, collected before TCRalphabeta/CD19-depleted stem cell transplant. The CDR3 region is CSASPVQGTEAFF. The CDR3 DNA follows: TGCAGTGCTAGTCCGGTCCAGGGCACTGAAGCTTTCTTT.